This TCR beta chain was recovered during a study of T cell responses to AZD1222 COVID-19 vaccine. Study-wide findings and caveats: Nearly half of spike-specific TCRs reportedly go after variant regions that carry no mutations. The CD4 TCRs associated with vaccination extended across spike and predominated at 160-218 and 743-854. Donors in the cohort were predominantly white British and more often female, and clonal diversity was possibly underestimated. Baseline seropositivity occurred in only six or seven AZD1222 recipients.

Method: immunoSEQ multiplex PCR; TCRdb's copy keeps in-frame clones and lacks some. Of 90,000 to 150,000 clones in the sample, approximately 93% were seen once. CDR1 is SGHRS, CDR2 YFSETQ, per germline. J lost 5 bases, V lost 2 bases, and 7 bases had no gene match. The CDR3 runs to 16 residues. On this clone itself: Its cognate antigen is unknown.

The chain recombines TRBV5-1 with TRBJ2-5; 12 bases match TRBD1. This TCR was sampled from an adult in good health. The specimen was peripheral blood, collected on day 0 of AZD1222 vaccination. CDR3 sequence: CASSFGRDRGPETQYF. CDR3 DNA: TGCGCCAGCAGCTTCGGCCGGGACAGGGGGCCCGAGACCCAGTACTTC. Using reference TRBV5-1 and TRBJ2-5 for the parts outside the CDR3, the full variable domain is KAGVTQTPRYLIKTRGQQVTLSCSPISGHRSVSWYQQTPGQGLQFLFEYFSETQRNKGNFPGRFSGRQFSNSRSEMNVSTLELGDSALYLCASSFGRDRGPETQYFGPGTRLLVL.